Sequencing of this T cell receptor (beta chain) was carried out in a study of control samples from healthy donors and cancer patients. This clone is a singleton in its sample. CDR3 length: 13 residues. The V gene end was trimmed by 6 bases and the J gene end by 0 bases; junction bases not matched to a gene: 5. Germline CDR1 is SQVTM and CDR2 is ANQGSEA. The method was immunoSEQ multiplex PCR; TCRdb's version includes in-frame clones alone and lacks a portion of them. The sample contains 100,000 to 150,000 clones, roughly 94% of which appear only once. V and J are TRBV29-1 and TRBJ2-7; 7 bases map to TRBD2. Specimen: blood. This TCR derives from a man aged 25-45 years in good health. The CDR3 reads CSVGGKSSYEQYF. The CDR3, as DNA: TGCAGCGTGGGGGGGAAGAGCTCCTACGAGCAGTACTTC.